The 2 T cell receptor beta chains below come from one sample, sequenced in a study of cytomegalovirus exposure and HLA in healthy donors (dated by TCRdb to about 2017). The library relied on the immunoSEQ multiplex PCR assay. A mixture of 60 forward primers for TCR Vbeta segments and 13 reverse primers for TCR Jbeta segments was used in the multiplex PCR. Imported from immuneACCESS, the table was reduced by TCRdb to in-frame sequences with V and J called. These copies leave out some clones; in studies compared against another copy, an unresolved V gene accounts for under half, and the cause of the remainder is not known. The sample table holds approximately 190,000 clones, of which roughly 80% were seen once. The ten largest account for about 1.7% of the sample. Sequencing was performed on PBMCs. The receptors shown here come from a woman between 18 and 29 years old in good health and CMV-seronegative.

CDR3: CASSGRTLQGALTYGYTF. The CDR3 DNA reads TGTGCCAGCAGCGGCCGTACTCTACAGGGGGCGCTAACCTATGGCTACACCTTC. This sequence joins TRBV28 and TRBJ1-2; 9 nucleotides agree with TRBD1. This CDR3 region has 18 residues. The germline V gene has CDR1 MDHEN and CDR2 SYDVKM. J lost 4 bases, V lost 6 bases, and 18 bases had no gene match.

J is TRBJ2-1 and V is TRBV27; 10 bases match TRBD2. This CDR3 comprises 15 residues. Unmatched junction bases numbered 10, after V lost 7 bases and J lost 7 bases. Looked up from germline, CDR1 is MNHEY and CDR2 is SMNVEV (reference sequence). Here the CDR3 DNA reads TGTGCCAGCAAGCAGGGGAGCGGGAGGGGTAATGAGCAGTTCTTC. It yields the protein CASKQGSGRGNEQFF.